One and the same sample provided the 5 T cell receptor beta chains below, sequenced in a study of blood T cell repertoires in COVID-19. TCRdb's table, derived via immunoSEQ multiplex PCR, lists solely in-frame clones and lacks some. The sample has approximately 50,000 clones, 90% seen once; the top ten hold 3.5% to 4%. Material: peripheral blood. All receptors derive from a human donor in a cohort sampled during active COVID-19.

The chain's CDR3 is CASSLVGAEAFF. The CDR3 region has the DNA TGTGCCAGCAGTCTCGTCGGGGCTGAAGCTTTCTTT. V is TRBV12-3 or TRBV12-4 and J is TRBJ1-1; D gene unclear. The CDR3 length is 12 residues. V dropped 5 bases and J dropped 6 bases, with 10 bases sitting between them.

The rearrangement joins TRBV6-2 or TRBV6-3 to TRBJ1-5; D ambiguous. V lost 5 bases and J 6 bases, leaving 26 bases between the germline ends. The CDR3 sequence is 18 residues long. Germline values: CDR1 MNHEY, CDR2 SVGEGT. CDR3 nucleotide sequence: TGTGCCAGCAGTCCCCATAGAGTTCCCGGGAGAGACGGTCAGCCCCAGCATTTT. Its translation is CASSPHRVPGRDGQPQHF.

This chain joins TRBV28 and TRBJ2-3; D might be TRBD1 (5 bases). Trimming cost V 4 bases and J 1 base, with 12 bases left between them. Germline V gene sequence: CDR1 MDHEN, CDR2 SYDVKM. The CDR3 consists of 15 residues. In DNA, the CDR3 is TGTGCCAGCAGTTCCAGGGATTCAGGCACAGATACGCAGTATTTT. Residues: CASSSRDSGTDTQYF.

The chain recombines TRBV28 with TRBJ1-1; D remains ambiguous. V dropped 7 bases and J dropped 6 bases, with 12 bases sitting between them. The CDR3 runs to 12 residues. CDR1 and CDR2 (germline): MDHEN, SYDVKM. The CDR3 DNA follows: TGTGCCAGCACGACATCGTACGCTGAAGCTTTCTTT. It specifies CASTTSYAEAFF. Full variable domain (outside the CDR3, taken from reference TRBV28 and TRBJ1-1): DVKVTQSSRYLVKRTGEKVFLECVQDMDHENMFWYRQDPGLGLRLIYFSYDVKMKEKGDIPEGYSVSREKKERFSLILESASTNQTSMYLCASTTSYAEAFFGQGTRLTVV.

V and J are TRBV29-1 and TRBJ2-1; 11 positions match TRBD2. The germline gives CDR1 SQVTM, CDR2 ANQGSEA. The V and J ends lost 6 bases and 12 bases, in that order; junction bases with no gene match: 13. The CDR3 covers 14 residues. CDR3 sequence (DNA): TGCAGCGTGGAGACTAGCGGGGTTACAATGAGGCAGTTCTTC. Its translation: CSVETSGVTMRQFF.